These T cell receptor beta chains were read from a single sample in a study of T cell responses to AZD1222 COVID-19 vaccine. Generated by immunoSEQ multiplex PCR, the TCRdb table keeps only in-frame clones and is missing some. The repertoire holds 150,000 to 200,000 clones, with roughly 91% as singletons. The material was peripheral blood, obtained 28 days after the second AZD1222 dose. Receptor source: an adult who received the AZD1222 COVID-19 vaccine. Both conserved end residues are part of each CDR3. A D gene is named only where the DNA matches it firmly. The listing skips clone size in some rows; elsewhere it reads once, few, many or a size class.

TRBV9	NA	NA	TRBJ2-7	TGTGCCAGCAGCGTAGGGTCAGGAACCTACGAGCAGTACTTC	CASSVGSGTYEQYF
TRBV24-1	NA	NA	TRBJ1-2	TGTGCCACCAGTGATGGGACCGCCATGCCTCTCTATGGCTACACCTTC	CATSDGTAMPLYGYTF
TRBV2	NA	TRBD2	TRBJ2-2	TGTGCCAGCAGTGGCGGACTAGCGGGAGCCGGGGAGCTGTTTTTT	CASSGGLAGAGELFF
TRBV5-1	NA	TRBD2	TRBJ2-5	TGCGCCAGCAGCCGGGGGGAGCAAGAGACCCAGTACTTC	CASSRGEQETQYF
TRBV10-2	NA	NA	TRBJ2-7	TGCGCCAGCAGTGAGTGGGCAGGGCCAAGGAACGAGCAGTACTTC	CASSEWAGPRNEQYF
TRBV10-3	NA	NA	TRBJ1-5	TGTGCCACGTCGCGGGTGGGGGGTGGCAATCAGCCCCAGCATTTT	CATSRVGGGNQPQHF
TRBV28	NA	NA	TRBJ2-5	TGTGCCAGCAGTTTAAGGGGTCAGACCCAGTACTTC	CASSLRGQTQYF
TRBV12-3/TRBV12-4	NA	NA	TRBJ1-3	TGTGCCAGCAGCCACGGAAACACCATATATTTT	CASSHGNTIYF
TRBV27	once	TRBD2	TRBJ2-3	TGTGCCAGCAGTTTTGGGACTAGCCTCACAGATACGCAGTATTTT	CASSFGTSLTDTQYF
TRBV28	once	TRBD2	TRBJ2-3	TGTGCCAGCCGGGGCGGGAGTACAGATACGCAGTATTTT	CASRGGSTDTQYF
TRBV27	NA	TRBD2	TRBJ2-3	TGTGCCAGCAGTTCCTTCCCTTCTAGCGGGGGATTCACAGATACGCAGTATTTT	CASSSFPSSGGFTDTQYF
TRBV4-2	NA	NA	TRBJ1-5	TGTGCCAGCAGCCAAGTCGCAGGGTGGCGACAGCCCCAGCATTTT	CASSQVAGWRQPQHF
TRBV2	NA	NA	TRBJ1-5	TGTGCCAGCAGTCGCGAGGATAGCAATCAGCCCCAGCATTTT	CASSREDSNQPQHF
TRBV2	NA	NA	TRBJ1-5	TGTGCCAGCAGTCCAGGCAGGGATCAGCCCCAGCATTTT	CASSPGRDQPQHF
TRBV4-3	NA	TRBD1	TRBJ1-4	TGCGCCAGCAGCCCGGGACAGGGTAACGAAAAACTGTTTTTT	CASSPGQGNEKLFF
TRBV11-3	NA	TRBD1	TRBJ2-1	TGTGCCAGCAGCTTAACAGGGGGTGAGATAGGGAATGAGCAGTTCTTC	CASSLTGGEIGNEQFF
TRBV24-1	few	NA	TRBJ1-4	TGTGCCACCAGTGATTTCCGGGCAGGGACCAAGGAAAAACTGTTTTTT	CATSDFRAGTKEKLFF
TRBV18	NA	TRBD2	TRBJ2-7	TGTGCCAGCTCACCCCTAGCGGGCTCCTACGAGCAGTACTTC	CASSPLAGSYEQYF
TRBV5-4	NA	TRBD1	TRBJ1-2	TGTGCCAGCAGCCGAGCTACAGGGGACGGCTATGGCTACACCTTC	CASSRATGDGYGYTF
TRBV12-5	NA	NA	TRBJ1-2	TGTGCTAGTGGTTTGTCACCGACTGGCTACACCTTC	CASGLSPTGYTF
TRBV5-1	NA	NA	TRBJ2-5	TGCGCCAGCAGCTTGGCGCCAGCGATAGGAGAGACCCAGTACTTC	CASSLAPAIGETQYF
TRBV18	NA	NA	TRBJ2-5	TGTGCCAGCTCACCACAGGGGTGGCAAGAGACCCAGTACTTC	CASSPQGWQETQYF
TRBV19	once	TRBD1	TRBJ1-2	TGTGCCAGTAGTCGACCTCTGGACAGGGGGCCCTATGGCTACACCTTC	CASSRPLDRGPYGYTF
TRBV4-2	once	NA	TRBJ2-3	TGTGCCAGCAGCCAGGCTATCCTCGTGGGAGATACGCAGTATTTT	CASSQAILVGDTQYF
TRBV30	NA	NA	TRBJ2-1	TGTGCCTTTCGGACACCCTCCTACAATGAGCAGTTCTTC	CAFRTPSYNEQFF
TRBV28	NA	NA	TRBJ2-2	TGTGCCAGCAGTTTATGGAGCACCGGGGAGCTGTTTTTT	CASSLWSTGELFF
TRBV19	NA	NA	TRBJ1-1	TGTGCCAGCCAGAGCCTCCTCTTGAACACTGAAGCTTTCTTT	CASQSLLLNTEAFF
TRBV4-1	NA	NA	TRBJ1-2	TGCGCCAGCAGACAGGACCAGGGAGACGGCTATGGCTACACCTTC	CASRQDQGDGYGYTF
TRBV6-5	NA	NA	TRBJ2-3	TGTGCCAGCAGTTCGGGCCAAGGGGCAGATACGCAGTATTTT	CASSSGQGADTQYF
TRBV28	once	NA	TRBJ2-1	TGTGCCAGCAGTTTATTGGGGGGCCTGCCTCCGTACAATGAGCAGTTCTTC	CASSLLGGLPPYNEQFF
TRBV19	NA	NA	TRBJ2-1	TGTGCCAGTAGTATACCGGCCAGGGGGGGGGAATACAATGAGCAGTTCTTC	CASSIPARGGEYNEQFF
TRBV6-1	few	TRBD2	TRBJ2-2	TGTGCCAGCAGTAGCGGGGGAAGATCCACCGGGGAGCTGTTTTTT	CASSSGGRSTGELFF
TRBV6-5	NA	TRBD1	TRBJ1-4	TGTGCCAGCAGTTCAAGGGACAGGGCAACTAATGAAAAACTGTTTTTT	CASSSRDRATNEKLFF
TRBV28	NA	TRBD2	TRBJ2-7	TGTGCCAGCAGTTTATGGGGGGGGATCTCCTACGAGCAGTACTTC	CASSLWGGISYEQYF
TRBV4-3	NA	TRBD1	TRBJ1-2	TGCGCCAGCAGCCCTAACAGGGGAAACTATGGCTACACCTTC	CASSPNRGNYGYTF
TRBV15	NA	NA	TRBJ1-2	TGTGCCACCAGCAGAGATCGGTGGGGCTACACCTTC	CATSRDRWGYTF
TRBV15	once	NA	TRBJ2-1	TGTGCCACCAGCAGACTACAGGGGGCGGGAGGAGGTAATGAGCAGTTCTTC	CATSRLQGAGGGNEQFF
TRBV5-6	NA	NA	TRBJ2-4	TGTGCCAGCAGCTTGTCAGGGACCCTAGCCAAAAACATTCAGTACTTC	CASSLSGTLAKNIQYF
TRBV14	once	NA	TRBJ1-1	TGTGCCAGCAGCAAGATCCAGAGAGCGAACACTGAAGCTTTCTTT	CASSKIQRANTEAFF
TRBV5-1	few	NA	TRBJ2-3	TGCGCCAGCAGCTTGGATAGCACAGATACGCAGTATTTT	CASSLDSTDTQYF
TRBV30	NA	TRBD1	TRBJ1-1	TGTGCCTGGAGCTTAGGACAGGGGGCGGTTGAAGCTTTCTTT	CAWSLGQGAVEAFF
TRBV3-1/TRBV3-2	NA	TRBD1	TRBJ2-5	TGTGCCAGCAGCCAAGGGGGACAGGCGAGAGAGACCCAGTACTTC	CASSQGGQARETQYF
TRBV9	once	NA	TRBJ2-3	TGTGCCAGCAGCGCCCCCGGTGGGTTTACTAGCACAGATACGCAGTATTTT	CASSAPGGFTSTDTQYF
TRBV13	NA	TRBD2	TRBJ2-5	TGTGCCAGCAGCTTAAGTGGTTGGGCGGGAGGGAAGGAGACCCAGTACTTC	CASSLSGWAGGKETQYF